This T cell receptor (beta chain) comes out of a study of blood T cell repertoires in COVID-19. Authors' methods: Estimation of nucleated cell counts was performed using reference gene primer amplification. Repertoires were generated with immunoSEQ multiplex PCR, while TCRdb's copy carries only in-frame clones and drops some. That table furnishes V, J and clone size, whereas the DNA furnished D and trimming. The table lists roughly 120,000 clones, approximately 79% of them singletons. Trimming stripped 3 bases from V and 4 bases from J, with 16 bases between. Germline CDR1 is SGDLS and CDR2 is YYNGEE. The CDR3 consists of 15 residues.

The sample comprised peripheral blood. The TCR was taken from a man aged 45-60 years with acute or convalescent COVID-19. The genes are TRBV9 and TRBJ1-2, with D possibly TRBD1 on 6 matching bases. CDR3 in amino acids: CASSEESLRGYGYTF. The CDR3 region has the DNA TGTGCCAGCAGCGAAGAAAGTCTCAGGGGCTATGGCTACACCTTC.